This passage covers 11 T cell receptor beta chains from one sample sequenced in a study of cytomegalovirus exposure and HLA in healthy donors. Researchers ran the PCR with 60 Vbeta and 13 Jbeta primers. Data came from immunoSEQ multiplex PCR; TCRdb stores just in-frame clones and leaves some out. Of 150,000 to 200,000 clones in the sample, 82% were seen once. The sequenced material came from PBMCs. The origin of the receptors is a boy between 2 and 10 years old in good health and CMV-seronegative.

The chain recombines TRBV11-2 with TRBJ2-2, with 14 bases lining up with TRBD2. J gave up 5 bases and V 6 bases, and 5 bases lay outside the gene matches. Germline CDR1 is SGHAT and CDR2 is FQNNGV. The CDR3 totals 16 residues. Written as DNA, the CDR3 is TGTGCCAGCAGTAACGGACTAGCGGGGGGTACCGGGGAGCTGTTTTTT. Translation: CASSNGLAGGTGELFF.

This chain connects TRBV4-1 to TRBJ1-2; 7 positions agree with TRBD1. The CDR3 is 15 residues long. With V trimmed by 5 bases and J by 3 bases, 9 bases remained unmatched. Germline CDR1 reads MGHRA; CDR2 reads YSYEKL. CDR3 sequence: CASSSDRLNYYGYTF. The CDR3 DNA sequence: TGCGCCAGCAGCTCGGACAGGCTTAACTACTATGGCTACACCTTC.

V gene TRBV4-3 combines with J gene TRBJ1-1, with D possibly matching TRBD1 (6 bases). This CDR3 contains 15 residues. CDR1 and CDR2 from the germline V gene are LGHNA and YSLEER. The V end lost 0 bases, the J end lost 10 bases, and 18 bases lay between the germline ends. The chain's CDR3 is CASSQDTQGRGGAFF. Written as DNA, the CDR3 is TGCGCCAGCAGCCAAGATACGCAGGGGAGAGGAGGAGCTTTCTTT.

CDR3 amino acids: CSARVPSGGGPPGEQFF. As DNA, the CDR3 is TGCAGCGCCCGAGTCCCTAGCGGGGGGGGGCCCCCGGGTGAGCAGTTCTTC. The chain combines TRBV29-1 with TRBJ2-1, with TRBD2 identical over 12 bases. V dropped 7 bases and J dropped 9; count of bases not matched to a gene: 19. Germline V CDR1 and CDR2: SQVTM, ANQGSEA. The CDR3 has 17 amino acids.

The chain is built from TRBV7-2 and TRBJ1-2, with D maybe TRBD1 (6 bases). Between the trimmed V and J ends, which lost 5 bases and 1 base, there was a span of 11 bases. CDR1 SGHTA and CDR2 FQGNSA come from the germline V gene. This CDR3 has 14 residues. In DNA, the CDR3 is TGTGCCAGCAGCAACGGACAGATTAACTATGGCTACACCTTC. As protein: CASSNGQINYGYTF.

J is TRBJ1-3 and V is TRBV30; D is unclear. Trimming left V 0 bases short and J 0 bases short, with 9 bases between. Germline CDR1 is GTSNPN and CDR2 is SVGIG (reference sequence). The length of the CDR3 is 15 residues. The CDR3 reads CAWSVGQASGNTIYF. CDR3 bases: TGTGCCTGGAGTGTTGGGCAGGCCTCTGGAAACACCATATATTTT.

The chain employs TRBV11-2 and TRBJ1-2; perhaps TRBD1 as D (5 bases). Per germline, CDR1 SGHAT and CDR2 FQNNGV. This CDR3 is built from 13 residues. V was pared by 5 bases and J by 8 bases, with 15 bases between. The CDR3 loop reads CASSIPGRGGYTF. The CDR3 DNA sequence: TGTGCCAGCAGCATCCCGGGACGGGGGGGCTACACCTTC.

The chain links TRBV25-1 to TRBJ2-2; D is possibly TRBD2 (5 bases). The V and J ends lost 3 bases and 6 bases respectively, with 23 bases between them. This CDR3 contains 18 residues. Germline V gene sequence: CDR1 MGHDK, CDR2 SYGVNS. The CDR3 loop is CASSEVNLAFGSAGELFF. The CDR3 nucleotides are TGTGCCAGCAGTGAGGTTAATCTAGCTTTCGGGTCCGCCGGGGAGCTGTTTTTT.

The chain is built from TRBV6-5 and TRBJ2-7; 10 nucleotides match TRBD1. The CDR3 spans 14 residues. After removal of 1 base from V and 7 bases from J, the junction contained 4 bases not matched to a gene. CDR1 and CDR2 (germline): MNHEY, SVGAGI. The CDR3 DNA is TGTGCCAGCAGTTACTGGGGACAGGGGAGGGAGCAGTACTTC. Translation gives CASSYWGQGREQYF.

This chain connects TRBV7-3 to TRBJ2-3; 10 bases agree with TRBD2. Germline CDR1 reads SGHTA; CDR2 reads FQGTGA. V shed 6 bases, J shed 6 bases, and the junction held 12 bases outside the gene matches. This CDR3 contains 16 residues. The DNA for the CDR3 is TGTGCCAGCAGTTTAGCGGGGGGAAATAATGGGGATACGCAGTATTTT. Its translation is CASSLAGGNNGDTQYF.

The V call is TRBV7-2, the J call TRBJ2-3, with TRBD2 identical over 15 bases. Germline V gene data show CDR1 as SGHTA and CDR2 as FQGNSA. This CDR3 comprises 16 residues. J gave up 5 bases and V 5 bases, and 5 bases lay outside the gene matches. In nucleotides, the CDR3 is TGTGCCAGCAGCCCGGGACTAGCGGGGGGTATAGATACGCAGTATTTT. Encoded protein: CASSPGLAGGIDTQYF.